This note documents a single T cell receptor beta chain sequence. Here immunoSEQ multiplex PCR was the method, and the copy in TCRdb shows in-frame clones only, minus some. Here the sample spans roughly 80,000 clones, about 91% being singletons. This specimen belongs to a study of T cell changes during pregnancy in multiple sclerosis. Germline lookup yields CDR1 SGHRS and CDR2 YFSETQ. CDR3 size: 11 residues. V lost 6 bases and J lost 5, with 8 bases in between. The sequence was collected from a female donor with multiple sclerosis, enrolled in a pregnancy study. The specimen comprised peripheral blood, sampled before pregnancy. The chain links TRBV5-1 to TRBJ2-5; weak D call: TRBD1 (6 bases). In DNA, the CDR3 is TGCGCCAGCAAGGGGGAGGAGACCCAGTACTTC. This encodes CASKGEETQYF.